The T cell receptor (beta chain) described here comes from a study of T cells in Graves' hyperthyroidism and ophthalmopathy. When ophthalmopathy did not progress within 18 months, Graves' hyperthyroidism was considered stable. Patients aged 18 to 65 had newly diagnosed hyperthyroidism lasting under 2 months. Criteria for exclusion of patients were uncontrolled infection, other autoimmune disease, pregnancy or lactation. The CDR3 spans 15 residues. The germline V gene encodes CDR1 SGHRS and CDR2 YFSETQ. Study observations and caveats: In blood, most of the thyroid clonotypes expanded above 0.001 were also present.

This clonotype was seen once. No antigen is known for it. One end of the junction fails to match germline, which may point to a read error. Amplification of TCR beta CDR3 regions used RNA as the template. When the TCR CDR3 underwent first-round RT-PCR, the HTBI primer set was used. Using its own MiXCR run on the multiplex PCR reads, TCRdb lists one record per CDR3 protein. The sample lists over 700,000 distinct CDR3 sequences, 30% to 40% occurring once. The specimen sequenced was blood. This TCR came from a woman between 35 and 50 years old with Graves' hyperthyroidism. The chain couples TRBV5-1 to TRBJ2-2, with 8 positions matching TRBD1. The CDR3 sequence is CASSKTGAITGELFF. The DNA for the CDR3 is TGTGCCAGCAGCAAGACAGGGGCGATCACCGGGGAGCTGTTTTTT.